This is a list of T cell receptor beta chains from one sample in a study of tumor-infiltrating lymphocytes in primary liver carcinoma. TCRdb redid the calling of the multiplex PCR reads with MiXCR, one entry per CDR3 protein. Altogether approximately 92,000 distinct CDR3 sequences are present, almost 70% being singletons, with the ten largest covering over 9.5%. Specimen: liver tumor tissue from sampling region 5. Receptors were obtained from a woman aged 55 to 70 with primary liver carcinoma and hepatitis B virus infection. CDR3s include the opening cysteine and the closing phenylalanine or tryptophan. Each record gives: clone size, J gene, V gene, D gene, CDR3 DNA, CDR3 protein. A D gene is named only where the DNA matches it firmly. The size field is filled for only some rows; it gives once, few, many or a size class.

>-|TRBJ2-2|TRBV11-2|TRBD1
TGTGCCAGCAGCCCCCTTCCCGGACAGGGTGGTGCCCGGGAGCTGTTTTTT
CASSPLPGQGGARELFF
>many|TRBJ1-2|TRBV10-3|-
TGTGCCATCAGTATCGCAGGGGATAACTATGGCTACACCTTC
CAISIAGDNYGYTF
>-|TRBJ2-7|TRBV11-1|TRBD1
TGTGCCTGCAGCCCCGCCCTCGACAGGGATAGTGAGCAGTACTTC
CACSPALDRDSEQYF
>many|TRBJ2-3|TRBV28|-
TGTGCCAGCAGTTTAGCAGGGGCCTACACAGATACGCAGTATTTT
CASSLAGAYTDTQYF
>-|TRBJ2-6|TRBV14|TRBD1
TGTGCCAGCAGCCCGTTCCAGGGGAGTAGTGGGACAGGGGCAGCCGGGGCCAACGTCCTGACTTTC
CASSPFQGSSGTGAAGANVLTF
>-|TRBJ2-1|TRBV6-1|-
TGTGCCAACAGCCCCCAGATCGGTAGCGGCGGAACAGACAATGAGCAGTTCTTC
CANSPQIGSGGTDNEQFF
>-|TRBJ2-3|TRBV5-6|TRBD2
TGTGCCAGCAGCTGGGTAGGACTTTCGGGAGGGCCAATAGATACGCAGTATTTT
CASSWVGLSGGPIDTQYF
>-|TRBJ2-5|TRBV28|-
TGTGCCGGCAGTTTCTCCGGAGAACCGACTCAGTACTTC
CAGSFSGEPTQYF
>-|TRBJ2-2|TRBV11-2|-
TGTGCCAGCAGCCCCCGACGGGGTAGCGAGAGTATAGCGGCCGGGGAGCTGCTTTTT
CASSPRRGSESIAAGELLF
>-|TRBJ2-1|TRBV5-1|TRBD2
TGCGCCCGCAGCTTGCGTGCTAGCGGGAGGACGGGTGAGCAGTTCTTC
CARSLRASGRTGEQFF
>many|TRBJ1-1|TRBV10-2|-
TGCGCCAGCACCATAGACAGAAAAACTGAAGCTTTCTTT
CASTIDRKTEAFF
>-|TRBJ1-5|TRBV6-5|TRBD1
TGTACCAGCAATCCGCGTTGGACAGGGGGCGGACGAAATAGCAATCAGCCCCAGCATTTT
CTSNPRWTGGGRNSNQPQHF
>-|TRBJ2-1|TRBV6-1|-
TGTGCCAGCAGTGAGCAACAGAGGGTTTCTGGGCAGTTCTTC
CASSEQQRVSGQFF
>-|TRBJ2-2|TRBV4-2|TRBD2
TGTGCCAGTAGCCCCCGGGGACTAGCGGTGAACACCGGGGAACTGTCTTTT
CASSPRGLAVNTGELSF
>medium-sized|TRBJ2-1|TRBV6-2/TRBV6-3|TRBD1
TGTGCCAGCAGTTACTCGATGTTGACAGGGGGTAATGAGCAGTTCTTC
CASSYSMLTGGNEQFF
>many|TRBJ2-7|TRBV12-3/TRBV12-4|TRBD2
TGTGCCAGCACAGCCAGCGGGGCCCACGAGCAGTACTTC
CASTASGAHEQYF
>-|TRBJ2-7|TRBV28|-
TGTGCCAGCACCCAACCTCCAGCCTACGAGCGGTACTTC
CASTQPPAYERYF
>-|TRBJ2-1|TRBV6-2/TRBV6-3|TRBD1
TGTGCCAGCACCCTTGACAGGGGGCCAGTAAGGGGCAATGAGCGGTTCTTC
CASTLDRGPVRGNERFF
>-|TRBJ2-7|TRBV29-1|-
TGCAGCATGAGGACCGGGAAGAGGGAGCAGTACTTT
CSMRTGKREQYF
>-|TRBJ1-3|TRBV6-1|-
TGCGCCAGAAGTGAAGCGGGGGACTACTCTGGAACCATATATTTT
CARSEAGDYSGTIYF
>-|TRBJ2-1|TRBV18|-
TGTGCCAGCTCACAGCAGGGAGGATCCTACAATGAGCAGTTCTTC
CASSQQGGSYNEQFF
>-|TRBJ2-7|TRBV12-3/TRBV12-4|TRBD2
TGTGCCAGCGGCGGGACTAGCATCTACGGGCAGTACTTC
CASGGTSIYGQYF